This T cell receptor (beta chain) was profiled in a study of beta chain features in type 1 diabetes. Only a few counts were recorded for this clone. Its antigen is undetermined. General study points: Shorter TCRB CDR3s, moderately but significantly so, marked every one of the four CD4+ subsets in Type 1 diabetes patients.

Sequenced material consisted of expressed TCRB transcripts (all of the isolated RNA was reverse transcribed). TCRdb's copy holds only in-frame clones and misses some; the assay was immunoSEQ multiplex PCR. Of about 47,000 clones in the sample, just under 45% were seen once. This CDR3 is 13 amino acids long. Looked up from germline, CDR1 is KGHSH and CDR2 is LQKENI. The V and J ends lost 5 bases and 1 base respectively, with 8 bases between them. The chain links TRBV18 to TRBJ1-1, with a weak D call TRBD1 (6 bases). Material for sequencing was stem cell memory CD4+ T cells from blood. The receptor comes from a man aged 25 to 40 with type 1 diabetes. Written as DNA, the CDR3 is TGTGCCAGCTCATCGGGACAGAACACTGAAGCTTTCTTT. This gives the protein CASSSGQNTEAFF.